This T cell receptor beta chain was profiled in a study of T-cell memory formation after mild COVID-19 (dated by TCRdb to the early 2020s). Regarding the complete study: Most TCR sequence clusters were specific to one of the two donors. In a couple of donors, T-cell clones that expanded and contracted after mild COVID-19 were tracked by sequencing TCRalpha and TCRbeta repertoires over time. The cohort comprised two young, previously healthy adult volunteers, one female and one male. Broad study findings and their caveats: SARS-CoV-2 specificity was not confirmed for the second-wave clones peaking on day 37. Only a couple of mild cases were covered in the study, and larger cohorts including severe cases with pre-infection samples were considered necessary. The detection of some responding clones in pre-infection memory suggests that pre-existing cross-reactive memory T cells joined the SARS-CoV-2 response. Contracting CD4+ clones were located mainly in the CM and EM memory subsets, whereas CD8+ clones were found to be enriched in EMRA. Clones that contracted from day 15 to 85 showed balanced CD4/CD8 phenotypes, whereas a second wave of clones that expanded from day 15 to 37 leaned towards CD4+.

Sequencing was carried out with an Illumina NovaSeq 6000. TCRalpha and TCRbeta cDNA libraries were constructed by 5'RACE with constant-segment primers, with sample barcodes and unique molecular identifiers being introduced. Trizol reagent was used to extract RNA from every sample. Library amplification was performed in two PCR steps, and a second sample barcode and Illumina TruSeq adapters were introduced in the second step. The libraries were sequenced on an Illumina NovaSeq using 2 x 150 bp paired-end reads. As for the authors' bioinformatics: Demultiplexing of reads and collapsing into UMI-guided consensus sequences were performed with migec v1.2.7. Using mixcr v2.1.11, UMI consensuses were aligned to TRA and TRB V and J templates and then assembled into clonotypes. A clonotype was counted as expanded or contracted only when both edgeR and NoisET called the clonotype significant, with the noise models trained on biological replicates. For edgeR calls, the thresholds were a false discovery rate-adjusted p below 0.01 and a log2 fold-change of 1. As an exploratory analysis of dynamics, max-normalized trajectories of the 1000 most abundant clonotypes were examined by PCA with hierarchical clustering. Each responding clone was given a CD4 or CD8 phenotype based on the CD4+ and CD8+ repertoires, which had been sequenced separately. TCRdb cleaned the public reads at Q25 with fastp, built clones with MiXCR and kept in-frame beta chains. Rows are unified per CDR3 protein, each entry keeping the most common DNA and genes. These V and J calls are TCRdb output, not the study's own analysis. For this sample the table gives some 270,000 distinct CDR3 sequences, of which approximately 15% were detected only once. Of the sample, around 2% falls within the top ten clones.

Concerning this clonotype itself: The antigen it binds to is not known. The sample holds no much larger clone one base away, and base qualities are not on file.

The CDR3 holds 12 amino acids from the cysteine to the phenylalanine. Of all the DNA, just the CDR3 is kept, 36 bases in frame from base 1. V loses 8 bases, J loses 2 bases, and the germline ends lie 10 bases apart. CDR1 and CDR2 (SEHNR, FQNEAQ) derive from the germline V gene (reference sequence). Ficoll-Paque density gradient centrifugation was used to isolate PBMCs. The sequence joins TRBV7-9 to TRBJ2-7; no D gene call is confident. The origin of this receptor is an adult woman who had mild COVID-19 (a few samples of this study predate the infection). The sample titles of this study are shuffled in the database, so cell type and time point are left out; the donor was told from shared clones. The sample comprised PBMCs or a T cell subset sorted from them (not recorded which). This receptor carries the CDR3 CASRSGPYEQYF. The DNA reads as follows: TGTGCCAGCCGAAGTGGCCCCTACGAGCAGTACTTC.